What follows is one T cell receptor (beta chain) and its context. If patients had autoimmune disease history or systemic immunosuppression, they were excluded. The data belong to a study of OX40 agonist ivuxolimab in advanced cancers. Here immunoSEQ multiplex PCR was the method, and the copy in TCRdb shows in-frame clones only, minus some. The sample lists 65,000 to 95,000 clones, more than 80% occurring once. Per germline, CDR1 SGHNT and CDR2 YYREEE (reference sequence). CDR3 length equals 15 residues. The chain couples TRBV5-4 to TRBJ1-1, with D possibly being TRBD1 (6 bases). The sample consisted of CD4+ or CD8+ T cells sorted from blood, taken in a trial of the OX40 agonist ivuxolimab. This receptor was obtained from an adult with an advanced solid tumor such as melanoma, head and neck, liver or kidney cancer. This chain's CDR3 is CVGYGGRMMNTEAFF. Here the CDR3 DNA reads TGTGTTGGGTATGGGGGGCGCATGATGAACACTGAAGCTTTCTTT. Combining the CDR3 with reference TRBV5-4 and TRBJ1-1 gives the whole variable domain ETGVTQSPTHLIKTRGQQVTLRCSSQSGHNTVSWYQQALGQGPQFIFQYYREEENGRGNFPPRFSGLQFPNYSSELNVNALELDDSALYLCVGYGGRMMNTEAFFGQGTRLTVV.